This T cell receptor (beta chain) emerged from a study of human T cells and chemical hapten exposure (dated by TCRdb to 2020 to 2022). For the wider study: For sensitization, 2% DPC in acetone was applied to a roughly 2 cm by roughly 2 cm area of upper inner arm skin. Patient blood was sampled pre-sensitization (week 0) and at 2, 6 and about 24 weeks after DPC sensitization. Blood for TCR sequencing was provided by twenty-nine alopecia patients at one to four time points (pre-sensitization, 2, 6 and 24 weeks). Libraries were combined into a pool for sequencing, and differences in TCR yield between samples came mainly from small differences in library volumes within the pool. Patch tests used Finn chambers with 0.01% DPC on the upper back, scored after 6 days by International Contact Dermatitis Research Group standards. Alopecia areata with under or over 50% scalp involvement, alopecia totalis and alopecia universalis were represented in the patient cohort, which was mostly female. Weekly therapeutic DPC doses were additionally applied to the scalp of patients throughout the roughly 23-week study period. The study tracked peripheral blood TCR repertoire changes in vivo during primary and secondary sensitization to the hapten diphenylcyclopropenone (DPC) in alopecia patients. Broader findings and caveats from the paper: Expanded TCRs formed significantly more large CDR3 similarity clusters than pre-sensitization or healthy control sets, consistent with antigen-driven responses. After repeated subsampling, changes were observed in the strength of the expansion versus patch-test correlation and in the threshold at which the correlation became significant. No change with DPC sensitization was found in the number of TCRs above 1 in 1000 frequency, and no evidence of global repertoire structure alterations was found. Patch test score correlated positively with the number of PT1 expanded TCRs, reaching significance at thresholds 8, 16 and 32 but not at 4. Alopecia, a presumed autoimmune disease, was present in all patients, so the immune response of the patients might differ from that of healthy individuals.

The time point label on this specimen signifies: patch test 1, 2 weeks after DPC sensitization. Sample treatment or condition, as interpreted from the label and publication: therapeutic diphenylcyclopropenone sensitization with weekly scalp DPC. Blood at each patch-test visit was drawn before the patch test was applied. To be eligible, patients had to be aged 18 to 70, diagnosed with alopecia and judged suitable for DPC therapy, while pregnant patients were excluded. Total RNA was isolated from unfractionated whole blood collected in Tempus Blood RNA tubes. The sample holds a few counts of this clonotype. Its binding antigen is unknown. The input lacks base qualities; no much larger clone sits a single base away. Libraries were made using RACE. The data were produced on a NextSeq 500. During library preparation, unique molecular identifiers were attached to individual cDNA molecules so that TCRs could be counted in a quantitative, reproducible way. Each blood RNA sample was used to sequence both TCR alpha and TCR beta chains. Per the original workflow: A median of about 100,000 TCRs per sample was observed, with a range of roughly 20,000 to 750,000. V, J and CDR3 annotation of the TCR reads was carried out using the Decombinator software suite. For the PS versus PT1 abundance plots, all samples were subsampled to the same number of TCRs (28,000). Expanded TCRs were defined as absent before sensitization and observed at least eight times at the 2-week time point. TCRdb applied fastp at Q25 and MiXCR to the public reads, then kept only in-frame beta chains. Every CDR3 protein is listed once, alongside the most common genes and DNA of its rows. Clone size and V and J calls follow TCRdb, not the original study. Across this sample there are approximately 350,000 distinct CDR3 sequences, with around 7% seen only once. The ten largest clonotypes hold about 8% of the sample.

At the junction V is shortened by 6 bases and J by 0 bases, with 13 bases in between. CDR1 is given as MNHEY and CDR2 as SMNVEV, both from the germline V gene (reference sequence). Its CDR3 holds 15 amino acids, cysteine through phenylalanine. The DNA shown is the 45-base CDR3, in frame from base 1. Sequencing used whole blood, obtained in connection with sensitization to the hapten diphenylcyclopropenone (DPC). The sequence joins TRBV27 to TRBJ2-3, with the D gene not clear enough to name. The receptor's source is a woman in her late teens or twenties with alopecia areata. Some clones in this sample may be carry-over from other donors' samples. The DNA sequence is TGTGCCAGCAGCTTAACTCGGCTGAGCACAGATACGCAGTATTTT. Its protein product is CASSLTRLSTDTQYF.